The rows below give T cell receptor beta chains drawn from one sample of a study of blood T cell repertoires in COVID-19. Sequencing was performed with immunoSEQ multiplex PCR; in TCRdb, only in-frame clones are kept and a portion is missing. The table lists over 200,000 clones, less than 85% of them singletons. Sample: PBMCs or T cells enriched from blood (not recorded which). These receptors all stem from a man between 60 and 75 years old who had recovered from COVID-19. Both conserved end residues are part of each CDR3. Each record gives: V gene, clone size, J gene, D gene, CDR3 DNA, CDR3 protein. D genes are given only for firm matches. For some rows the clone size is stated as once, few or many, or as a class when expanded; others skip it.

TRBV24-1	few	TRBJ2-1	TRBD2	TGTGCCACCCGAGGCGGGGGGGGAAACAATGAGCAGTTCTTC	CATRGGGGNNEQFF
TRBV29-1	.	TRBJ1-2	.	TGCAGCGTTGTTCTCAACTATGGCTACACCTTC	CSVVLNYGYTF
TRBV7-8	.	TRBJ2-5	.	TGTGCCAGCAGCTTGTTCCGGACAGAAGAGACCCAGTACTTC	CASSLFRTEETQYF
TRBV4-1	.	TRBJ1-5	.	TGCGCCAGCCTTAATGAAGGGGGGGGACAGCCCCAGCATTTT	CASLNEGGGQPQHF
TRBV19	.	TRBJ2-7	TRBD1	TGTGCCAGTAGTATACTACAGGGGAACGAGCAGTACTTC	CASSILQGNEQYF
TRBV15	few	TRBJ1-6	.	TGTGCCACCAGCAGAGATCTGGACACTTCACCCCTCCACTTT	CATSRDLDTSPLHF
TRBV6-2/TRBV6-3	.	TRBJ1-1	TRBD1	TGTGCCAGCAGTTACGGGGACAGATCGAACACTGAAGCTTTCTTT	CASSYGDRSNTEAFF
TRBV10-3	.	TRBJ2-1	.	TGTGCCATCAGTGAGTTTTTGGATAAGGGACACCGGTTCTTC	CAISEFLDKGHRFF
TRBV29-1	.	TRBJ1-5	.	TGCAGCGCCCGCGGGGCAGCAGATCAGCCCCAGCATTTT	CSARGAADQPQHF
TRBV20-1	few	TRBJ2-5	.	TGCAGTGCTAGTCTGGGACTTTTACAAGAGACCCAGTACTTC	CSASLGLLQETQYF
TRBV19	.	TRBJ1-3	.	TGTGCCAGTAGTATTATTTCTGGAAACACCATATATTTT	CASSIISGNTIYF
TRBV5-1	.	TRBJ1-1	.	TGCGCCAGCAGCGAAAATACAGGGAACACTGAAGCTTTCTTT	CASSENTGNTEAFF
TRBV5-6	.	TRBJ2-7	TRBD1	TGTGCCAGCAGCTTGCTCAGGGGGCTGGACTACGAGCAGTACTTC	CASSLLRGLDYEQYF
TRBV7-2	.	TRBJ1-6	TRBD1	TGTGCCAGCAGCCAGACAGGGTATAATTCACCCCTCCACTTT	CASSQTGYNSPLHF
TRBV19	.	TRBJ1-2	.	TGTGCCAGTAGCATCGTCTGGCAGGATAACTATGGCTACACCTTC	CASSIVWQDNYGYTF
TRBV11-3	.	TRBJ1-1	.	TGTGCCAGCAGCTTAGCCCACAGCACTGAAGCTTTCTTT	CASSLAHSTEAFF
TRBV19	.	TRBJ2-2	.	TGTGCCAGTAGTGCTGGCCCCTACAGGAGAGGAAAAACCGGGGAGCTGTTTTTT	CASSAGPYRRGKTGELFF
TRBV5-4	.	TRBJ2-2	.	TGTGCCGGCTCTTTCCCAGGCCAGAACACCGGGGAGCTGTTTTTT	CAGSFPGQNTGELFF
TRBV19	few	TRBJ1-3	.	TGTGCCAGTAGTAATCAGGGTGGGACTGGAAACACCATATATTTT	CASSNQGGTGNTIYF
TRBV7-2	.	TRBJ1-5	TRBD1	TGTGCCAGCAGCTATACAGGGGGCGCCGGTCAGCCCCAGCATTTT	CASSYTGGAGQPQHF
TRBV5-1	.	TRBJ2-3	TRBD2	TGCGCCAGCAGCGATAGAGCGGGGGGAAACACAGATACGCAGTATTTT	CASSDRAGGNTDTQYF
TRBV7-8	.	TRBJ2-1	.	TGTGCCAGCAGCTTAGTCGGAGGGACCTACAATGAGCAGTTCTTC	CASSLVGGTYNEQFF
TRBV9	.	TRBJ2-6	TRBD1	TGTGCCAGCAGCGTAGGACAGGGGGCAAGCGGGGCCAACGTCCTGACTTTC	CASSVGQGASGANVLTF
TRBV11-3	.	TRBJ1-2	.	TGTGCCAGCAGCTTAGATGCCGGGAACTATGGCTACACCTTC	CASSLDAGNYGYTF
TRBV19	once	TRBJ1-1	.	TGTGCCAGTAGCCCAAGACAGGAGGTGAACACTGAAGCTTTCTTT	CASSPRQEVNTEAFF
TRBV24-1	.	TRBJ2-3	.	TGTGCCACCAGTCATCCGGGGGGCGGTACAGATACGCAGTATTTT	CATSHPGGGTDTQYF
TRBV10-3	.	TRBJ2-2	.	TGTGCCATCAGTGGATCCCTGCAGGGCGGGGAGCTGTTTTTT	CAISGSLQGGELFF
TRBV19	.	TRBJ2-7	TRBD2	TGTGCCAGTAGTATAGGAGGCGGGGGGGCCTACGAGCAGTACTTC	CASSIGGGGAYEQYF
TRBV11-2	few	TRBJ2-2	TRBD2	TGTGCCAGCAGCTCTGCTAGCGGGGGGGCCCCCGGGGAGCTGTTTTTT	CASSSASGGAPGELFF
TRBV11-2	.	TRBJ1-1	.	TGTGCCAGCAGCTTAGTTCGAGGGAAGAACACTGAAGCTTTCTTT	CASSLVRGKNTEAFF
TRBV28	.	TRBJ1-5	.	TGTGCCAGCACTCCCGACAGTAATCAGCCCCAGCATTTT	CASTPDSNQPQHF
TRBV7-2	.	TRBJ1-2	TRBD1	TGTGCCAGCAGCACGCTGACAGGGAATTCCGATGGCTACACCTTC	CASSTLTGNSDGYTF
TRBV6-6	few	TRBJ2-3	TRBD2	TGTGCCAGCAGCTCCGGGGGCGGGGGGATCACAGATACGCAGTATTTT	CASSSGGGGITDTQYF